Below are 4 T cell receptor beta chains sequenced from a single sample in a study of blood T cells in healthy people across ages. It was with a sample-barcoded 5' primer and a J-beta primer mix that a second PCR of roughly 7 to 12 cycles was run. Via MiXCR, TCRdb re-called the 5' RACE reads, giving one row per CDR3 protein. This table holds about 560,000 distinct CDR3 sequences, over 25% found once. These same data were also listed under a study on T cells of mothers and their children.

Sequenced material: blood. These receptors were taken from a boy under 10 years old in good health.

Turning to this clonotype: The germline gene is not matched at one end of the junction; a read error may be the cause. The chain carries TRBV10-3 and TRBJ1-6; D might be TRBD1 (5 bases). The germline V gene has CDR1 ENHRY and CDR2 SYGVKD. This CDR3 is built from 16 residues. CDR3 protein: CAVSEMRGIINSPLHF. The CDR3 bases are TGTGCCGTCAGTGAAATGAGGGGAATAATTAATTCACCCCTCCACTTT.

The chain's CDR3 is CATSLAGEGNEQFF. DNA for the CDR3: TGTGCCACCTCACTAGCGGGAGAGGGAAATGAGCAGTTCTTC. This chain joins TRBV7-2 and TRBJ2-1, with TRBD2 identical over 11 bases. From germline, CDR1 is SGHTA and CDR2 FQGNSA. The junction had 9 bases not matched to a gene; V was cut back by 10 bases and J by 7 bases. The CDR3 is 14 amino acids.

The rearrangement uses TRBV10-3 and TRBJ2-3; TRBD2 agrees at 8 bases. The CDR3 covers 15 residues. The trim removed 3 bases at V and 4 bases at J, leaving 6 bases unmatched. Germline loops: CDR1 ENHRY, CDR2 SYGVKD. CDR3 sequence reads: CAISDGGLGADTQYF. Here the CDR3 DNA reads TGTGCCATCAGTGACGGGGGACTAGGCGCAGATACGCAGTATTTT.

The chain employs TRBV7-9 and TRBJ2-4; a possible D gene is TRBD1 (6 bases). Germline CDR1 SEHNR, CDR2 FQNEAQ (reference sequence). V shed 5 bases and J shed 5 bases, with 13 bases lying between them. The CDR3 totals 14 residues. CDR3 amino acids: CASSEQGAENIQYF. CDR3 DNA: TGTGCCAGCAGCGAACAGGGCGCGGAAAACATTCAGTACTTC.